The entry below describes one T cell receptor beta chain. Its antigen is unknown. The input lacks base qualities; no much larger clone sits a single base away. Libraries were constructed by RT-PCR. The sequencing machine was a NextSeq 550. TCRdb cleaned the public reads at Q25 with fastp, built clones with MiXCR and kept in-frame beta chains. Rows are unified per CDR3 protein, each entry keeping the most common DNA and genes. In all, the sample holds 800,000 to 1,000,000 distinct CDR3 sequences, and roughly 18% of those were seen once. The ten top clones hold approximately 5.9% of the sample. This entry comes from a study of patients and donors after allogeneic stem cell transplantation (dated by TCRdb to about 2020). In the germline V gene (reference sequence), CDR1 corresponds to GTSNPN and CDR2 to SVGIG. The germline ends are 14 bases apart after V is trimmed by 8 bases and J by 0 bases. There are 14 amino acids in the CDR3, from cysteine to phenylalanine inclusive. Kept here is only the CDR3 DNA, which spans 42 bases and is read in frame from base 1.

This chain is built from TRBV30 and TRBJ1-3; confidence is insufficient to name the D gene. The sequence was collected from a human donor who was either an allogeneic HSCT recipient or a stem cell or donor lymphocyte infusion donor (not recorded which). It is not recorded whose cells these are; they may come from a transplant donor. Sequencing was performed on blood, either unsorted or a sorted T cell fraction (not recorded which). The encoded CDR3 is CATRREVSGNTIYF. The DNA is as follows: TGTGCCACCCGACGGGAAGTCTCTGGAAACACCATATATTTT.